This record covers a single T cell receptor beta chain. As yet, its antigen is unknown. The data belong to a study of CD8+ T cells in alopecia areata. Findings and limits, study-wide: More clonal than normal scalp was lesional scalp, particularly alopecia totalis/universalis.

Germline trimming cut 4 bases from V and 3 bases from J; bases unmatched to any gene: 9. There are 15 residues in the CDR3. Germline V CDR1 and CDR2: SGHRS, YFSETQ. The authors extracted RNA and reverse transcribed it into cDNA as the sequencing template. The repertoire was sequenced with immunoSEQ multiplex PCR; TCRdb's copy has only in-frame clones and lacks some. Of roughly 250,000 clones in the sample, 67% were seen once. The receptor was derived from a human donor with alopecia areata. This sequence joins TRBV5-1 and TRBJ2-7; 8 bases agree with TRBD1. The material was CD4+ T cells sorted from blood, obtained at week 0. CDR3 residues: CASSRDGQGNYEQYF. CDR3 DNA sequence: TGCGCCAGCAGCCGGGATGGACAGGGCAACTACGAGCAGTACTTC.